A selection of T cell receptor beta chains follows, all from one sample in a study of T cells after posttransplantation cyclophosphamide. This table comes from immunoSEQ multiplex PCR, and its TCRdb copy is limited to in-frame clones, with some not included. The sample has 40,000 to 60,000 clones, none seen only once; the top ten hold about 2%. The specimen sequenced was PBMCs. Receptors were obtained from a man aged 40-55 years in good health, CMV-negative, and a related stem cell transplant donor. Each CDR3 is given with its conserved first and last residue. The D gene is left open where the match is weak. The size field is filled for only some rows; it gives once, few, many or a size class.

j_gene,abundance,v_gene,d_gene,CDR3aa,CDR3nt
TRBJ2-2,many,TRBV7-3,NA,CASSPDMYTGELFF,TGTGCCAGCAGCCCCGACATGTACACCGGGGAGCTGTTTTTT
TRBJ2-3,many,TRBV19,TRBD2,CASRTSGSSDTQYF,TGTGCCAGTAGAACTAGCGGGAGTTCAGATACGCAGTATTTT
TRBJ2-4,many,TRBV7-2,NA,CASSSPGAKNIQYF,TGTGCCAGCAGCTCCCCGGGGGCCAAAAACATTCAGTACTTC
TRBJ1-5,many,TRBV5-8,NA,CASSLTGLSNQPQHF,TGTGCCAGCAGCCTTACAGGGTTAAGCAATCAGCCCCAGCATTTT
TRBJ2-1,many,TRBV10-3,TRBD2,CAIIGTSGQNSYNEQFF,TGTGCCATCATAGGGACTAGCGGGCAGAACTCCTACAATGAGCAGTTCTTC
TRBJ1-5,many,TRBV19,TRBD1,CASSIDLQGSLGPQHF,TGTGCCAGTAGTATAGACTTACAGGGGTCCCTAGGGCCCCAGCATTTT
TRBJ2-7,many,TRBV29-1,NA,CSAGDLAEQYF,TGCAGCGCGGGGGACCTGGCTGAGCAGTACTTC
TRBJ1-2,many,TRBV12-5,NA,CASGLGGQSGYTF,TGTGCTAGTGGTTTGGGGGGGCAGAGTGGCTACACCTTC
TRBJ2-1,many,TRBV7-9,NA,CASSSRPVGGSYNEQFF,TGTGCCAGCAGCTCTCGACCGGTCGGGGGCTCCTACAATGAGCAGTTCTTC
TRBJ2-7,many,TRBV7-2,NA,CASSPRATGEQYF,TGTGCCAGCAGCCCCCGCGCAACAGGGGAGCAGTACTTC
TRBJ2-2,few,TRBV25-1,NA,CASSDPGMGGLTGELFF,TGTGCCAGCAGTGACCCCGGTATGGGGGGGCTTACCGGGGAGCTGTTTTTT
TRBJ1-1,many,TRBV30,NA,CAWSVGGNTEAFF,TGTGCCTGGAGTGTAGGGGGGAACACTGAAGCTTTCTTT
TRBJ1-2,NA,TRBV6-5,NA,CASSYSSKNYGYTF,TGTGCCAGCAGTTACTCGAGTAAAAACTATGGCTACACCTTC
TRBJ1-5,many,TRBV4-1,TRBD1,CASSRRDRDDQPQHF,TGCGCCAGCAGCCGTAGGGACAGGGACGATCAGCCCCAGCATTTT
TRBJ1-5,many,TRBV19,NA,CASSAYHAASNQPQHF,TGTGCCAGTAGTGCTTACCATGCGGCTAGCAATCAGCCCCAGCATTTT
TRBJ2-7,many,TRBV13,TRBD1,CASSWGTDYEQYF,TGTGCCAGCAGTTGGGGGACAGACTACGAGCAGTACTTC
TRBJ1-1,many,TRBV9,NA,CASSAAGTSGAFF,TGTGCCAGCAGCGCGGCGGGGACGAGTGGCGCTTTCTTT
TRBJ1-1,many,TRBV19,TRBD1,CASSIGIGGPPEAFF,TGTGCCAGTAGTATCGGAATAGGGGGCCCTCCCGAAGCTTTCTTT
TRBJ2-7,many,TRBV7-3,NA,CASSLTVLAGYEQYF,TGTGCCAGCAGCTTAACGGTACTAGCCGGGTACGAGCAGTACTTC
TRBJ2-6,many,TRBV6-8,NA,CASSATGFGANVLTF,TGTGCCAGCAGTGCGACGGGGTTTGGGGCCAACGTCCTGACTTTC
TRBJ2-2,many,TRBV28,NA,CASSHRLGETAGELFF,TGTGCCAGCAGCCACCGGCTCGGAGAGACCGCCGGGGAGCTGTTTTTT
TRBJ2-6,many,TRBV27,TRBD1,CASSLYHRQGAYGGANVLTF,TGTGCCAGCAGTTTATATCATCGACAGGGGGCATACGGCGGGGCCAACGTCCTGACTTTC
TRBJ2-7,many,TRBV28,TRBD1,CASRGTDRGHEQYF,TGTGCCAGCAGGGGGACGGACAGGGGACACGAGCAGTACTTC
TRBJ1-5,many,TRBV4-1,NA,CASSPRGVNQPQHF,TGCGCCAGCAGCCCCCGGGGGGTCAATCAGCCCCAGCATTTT
TRBJ2-1,many,TRBV28,TRBD1,CASRGTGVYNEQFF,TGTGCCAGCAGAGGGACAGGGGTCTACAATGAGCAGTTCTTC
TRBJ2-2,many,TRBV7-9,TRBD2,CASSLVTGTSMAGELFF,TGTGCCAGCAGCTTAGTTACGGGGACTAGTATGGCCGGGGAGCTGTTTTTT
TRBJ2-7,many,TRBV5-1,NA,CASSLVAGLSSYEQYF,TGCGCCAGCAGCTTGGTGGCGGGACTGAGCTCCTACGAGCAGTACTTC
TRBJ2-3,NA,TRBV6-5,NA,CASRPGQGGTDTQYF,TGTGCCAGCAGACCCGGACAGGGAGGGACAGATACGCAGTATTTT